The clone carrying this T cell receptor (beta chain) was detected once. Its specificity is not known. This entry comes from a study of Graves' ophthalmopathy and Graves' hyperthyroidism. The overall study: Blood was drawn at initial diagnosis, before any treatment.

Moderate-to-severe activity, CAS ≥3, NOSPECS ≥4 and a duration under 3 months were seen in donors with ophthalmopathy. Clinical symptoms and serum thyroxine were used for diagnosis; TRAb, thyroid ultrasound and orbital computed tomography were also relied on. Researchers took RNA transcripts and amplified TCR beta CDR3 regions from them. In the first round, RT-PCR was carried out with HTBI primers, and a multiplex PCR formed the second round. TCRdb analysed the multiplex PCR reads with MiXCR anew, one entry per CDR3 protein. In the table there are hundreds of thousands of distinct CDR3 sequences, around 42% of which are singletons. Study-wide results and caveats: Progression of ophthalmopathy was predicted by the model with about 68% sensitivity and 72% to 85% specificity.

Sequencing used peripheral blood. This clonotype was obtained from an adult man with Graves' ophthalmopathy.

The DNA for the CDR3 is TGCGCCAGCAGCCGCGGGGGAATGAACACTGAAGCTTTCTTT. This codes for CASSRGGMNTEAFF. V is TRBV4-1 and J is TRBJ1-1; D might be TRBD1 (5 bases). Germline V CDR1 and CDR2: MGHRA, YSYEKL. The CDR3 contains 14 residues. V was cut by 4 bases and J by 0 bases, with 9 bases left in between.